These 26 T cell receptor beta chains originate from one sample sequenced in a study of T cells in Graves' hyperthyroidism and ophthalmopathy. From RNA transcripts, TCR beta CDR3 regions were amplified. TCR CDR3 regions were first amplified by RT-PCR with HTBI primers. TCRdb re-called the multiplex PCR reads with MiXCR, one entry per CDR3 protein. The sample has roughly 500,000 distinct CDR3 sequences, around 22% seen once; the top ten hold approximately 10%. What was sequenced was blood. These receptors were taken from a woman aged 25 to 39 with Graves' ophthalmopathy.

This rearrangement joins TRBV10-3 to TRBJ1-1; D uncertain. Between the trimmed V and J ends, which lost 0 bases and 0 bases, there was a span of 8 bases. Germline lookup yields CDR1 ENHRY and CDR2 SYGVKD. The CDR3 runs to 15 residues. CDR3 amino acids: CAISESGLLNTEAFF. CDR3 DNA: TGTGCCATCAGTGAGTCTGGGCTTCTGAACACTGAAGCTTTCTTT.

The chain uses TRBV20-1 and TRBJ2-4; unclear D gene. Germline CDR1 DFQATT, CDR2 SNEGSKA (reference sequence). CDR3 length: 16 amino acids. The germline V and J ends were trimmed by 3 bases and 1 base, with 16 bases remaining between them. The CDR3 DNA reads TGCAGTGCTAGTCAGCGTTTCCCCCTTGCCAAAAACATTCAGTACTTC. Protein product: CSASQRFPLAKNIQYF.

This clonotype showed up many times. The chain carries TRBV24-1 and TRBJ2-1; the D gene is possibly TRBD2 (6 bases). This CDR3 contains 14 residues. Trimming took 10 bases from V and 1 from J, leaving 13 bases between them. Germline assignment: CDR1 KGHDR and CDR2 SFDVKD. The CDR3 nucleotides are TGTGCCACGTGCGCCGGGGGTTCCTACAATGAGCAGTTCTTC. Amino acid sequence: CATCAGGSYNEQFF.

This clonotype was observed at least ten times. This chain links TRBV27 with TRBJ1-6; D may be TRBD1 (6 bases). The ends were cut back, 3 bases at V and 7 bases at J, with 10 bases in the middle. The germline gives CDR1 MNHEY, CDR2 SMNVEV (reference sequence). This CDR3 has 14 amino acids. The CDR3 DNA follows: TGTGCCAGCAGTTTGCAGGGGTACAATTCACCCCTCCACTTT. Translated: CASSLQGYNSPLHF.

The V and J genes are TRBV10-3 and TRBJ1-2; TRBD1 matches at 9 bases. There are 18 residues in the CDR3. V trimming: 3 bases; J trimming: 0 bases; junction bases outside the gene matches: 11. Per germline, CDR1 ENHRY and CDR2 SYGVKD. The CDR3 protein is CAISELLGQGLANYGYTF. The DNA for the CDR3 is TGTGCCATCAGTGAATTGTTGGGACAGGGTCTGGCTAACTATGGCTACACCTTC.

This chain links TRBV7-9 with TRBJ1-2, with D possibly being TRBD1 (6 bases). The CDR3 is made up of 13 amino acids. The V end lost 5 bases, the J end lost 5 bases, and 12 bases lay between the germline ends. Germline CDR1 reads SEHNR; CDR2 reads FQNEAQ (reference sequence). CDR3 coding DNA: TGTGCCAGCAGCCCTAAGGGGGGTTATGGCTACACCTTC. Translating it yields CASSPKGGYGYTF.

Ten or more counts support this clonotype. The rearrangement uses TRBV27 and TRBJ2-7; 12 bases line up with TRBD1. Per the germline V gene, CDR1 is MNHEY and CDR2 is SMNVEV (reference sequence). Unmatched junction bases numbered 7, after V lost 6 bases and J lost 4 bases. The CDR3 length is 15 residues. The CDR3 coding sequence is TGTGCCAGCAGAATCCCGGGACAGGGGGCGTACGAGCAGTACTTC. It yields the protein CASRIPGQGAYEQYF.

CDR3 sequence (DNA): TGTGCCAGCGCAGCCGAGCTGAACACCGGGGAGCTGTTTTTT. The encoded protein is CASAAELNTGELFF. The chain is built from TRBV27 and TRBJ2-2; no clear D. The V end lost 8 bases, the J end lost 1 base, and 11 bases lay between the germline ends. The V gene's germline CDR1 is MNHEY and CDR2 SMNVEV (reference sequence). The CDR3 is made up of 14 amino acids.

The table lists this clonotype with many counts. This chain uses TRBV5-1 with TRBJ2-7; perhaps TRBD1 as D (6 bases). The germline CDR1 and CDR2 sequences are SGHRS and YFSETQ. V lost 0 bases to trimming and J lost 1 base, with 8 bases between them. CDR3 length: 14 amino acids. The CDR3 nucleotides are TGCGCCAGCAGCTTGGCAGGGGTATCCTACGAGCAGTACTTC. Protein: CASSLAGVSYEQYF.

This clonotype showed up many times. The chain's CDR3 is CASSQGESPSGYTF. The CDR3 nucleotides read TGTGCCAGCAGCCAAGGGGAGAGTCCTAGTGGCTACACCTTC. This rearrangement joins TRBV3-1 to TRBJ1-2; D is ambiguous. This CDR3 contains 14 residues. With 1 base removed from V and 7 bases from J, the gap between germline ends came to 13 bases. In germline, CDR1 is LGHDT, CDR2 YNNKEL (reference sequence).

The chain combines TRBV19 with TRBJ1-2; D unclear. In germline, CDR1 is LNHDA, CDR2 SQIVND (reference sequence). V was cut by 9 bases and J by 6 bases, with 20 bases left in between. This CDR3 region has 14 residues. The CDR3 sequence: CASSLGIRVDGYTF. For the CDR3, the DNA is TGTGCCAGCAGCCTTGGAATCCGGGTGGATGGCTACACCTTC.

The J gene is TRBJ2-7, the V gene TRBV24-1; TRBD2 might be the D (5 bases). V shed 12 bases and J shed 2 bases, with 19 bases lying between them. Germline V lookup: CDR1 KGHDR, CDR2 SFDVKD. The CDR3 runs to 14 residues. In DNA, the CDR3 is TGTGCCGGATCGAGGGTAGCGTACCCCTACGAGCAGTACTTC. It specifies CAGSRVAYPYEQYF.

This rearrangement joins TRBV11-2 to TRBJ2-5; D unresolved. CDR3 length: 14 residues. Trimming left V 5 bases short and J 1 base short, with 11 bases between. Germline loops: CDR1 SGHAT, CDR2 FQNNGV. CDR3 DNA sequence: TGTGCCAGCAGCCTAACTTGGGTCCAAGAGACCCAGTACTTC. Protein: CASSLTWVQETQYF. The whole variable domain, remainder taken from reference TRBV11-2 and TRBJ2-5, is EAGVAQSPRYKIIEKRQSVAFWCNPISGHATLYWYQQILGQGPKLLIQFQNNGVVDDSQLPKDRFSAERLKGVDSTLKIQPAKLEDSAVYLCASSLTWVQETQYFGPGTRLLVL.

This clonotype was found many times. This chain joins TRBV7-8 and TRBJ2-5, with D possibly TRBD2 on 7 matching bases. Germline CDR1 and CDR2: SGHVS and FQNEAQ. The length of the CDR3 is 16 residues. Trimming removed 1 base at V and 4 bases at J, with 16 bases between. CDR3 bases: TGTGCCAGCAGCTTAGTCGTCGCGGGGGCGCGAGAGACCCAGTACTTC. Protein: CASSLVVAGARETQYF.

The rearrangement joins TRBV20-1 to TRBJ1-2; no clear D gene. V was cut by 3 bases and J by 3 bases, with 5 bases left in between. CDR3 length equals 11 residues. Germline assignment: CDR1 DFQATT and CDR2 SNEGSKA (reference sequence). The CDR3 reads CSASIDYGYTF. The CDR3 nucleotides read TGCAGTGCTAGCATCGACTATGGCTACACCTTC.

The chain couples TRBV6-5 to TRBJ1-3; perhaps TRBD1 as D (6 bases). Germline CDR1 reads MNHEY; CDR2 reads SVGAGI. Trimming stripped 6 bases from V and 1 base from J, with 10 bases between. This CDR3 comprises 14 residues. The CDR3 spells CASRRQVSGNTIYF. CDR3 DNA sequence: TGTGCCAGCAGGCGACAGGTTTCTGGAAACACCATATATTTT.

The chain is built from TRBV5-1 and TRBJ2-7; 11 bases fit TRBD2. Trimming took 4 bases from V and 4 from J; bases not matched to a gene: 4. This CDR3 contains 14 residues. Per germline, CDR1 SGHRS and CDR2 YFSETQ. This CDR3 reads CASSQTSGEYEQYF. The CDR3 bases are TGCGCCAGCAGCCAGACTAGCGGGGAGTACGAGCAGTACTTC.

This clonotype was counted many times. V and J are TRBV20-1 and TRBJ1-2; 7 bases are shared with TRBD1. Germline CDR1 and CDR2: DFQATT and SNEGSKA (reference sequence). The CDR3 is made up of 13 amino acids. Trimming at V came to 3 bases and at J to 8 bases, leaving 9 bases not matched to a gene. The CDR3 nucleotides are TGCAGTGCTAGTAGTGGAGGGGGCCTCGGCTACACCTTC. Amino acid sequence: CSASSGGGLGYTF.

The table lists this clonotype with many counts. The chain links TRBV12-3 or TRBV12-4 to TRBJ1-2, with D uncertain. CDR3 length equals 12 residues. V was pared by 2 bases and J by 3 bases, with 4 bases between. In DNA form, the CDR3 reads TGTGCCAGCAGTTTACGACACTATGGCTACACCTTC. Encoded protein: CASSLRHYGYTF.

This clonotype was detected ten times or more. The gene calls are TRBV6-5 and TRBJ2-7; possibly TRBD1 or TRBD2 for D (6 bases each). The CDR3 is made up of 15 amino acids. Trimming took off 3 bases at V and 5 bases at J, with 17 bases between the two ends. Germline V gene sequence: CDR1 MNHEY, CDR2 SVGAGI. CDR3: CASSYSRGLTNEQYF. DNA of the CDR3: TGTGCCAGCAGTTATAGTCGGGGGCTTACGAACGAGCAGTACTTC.

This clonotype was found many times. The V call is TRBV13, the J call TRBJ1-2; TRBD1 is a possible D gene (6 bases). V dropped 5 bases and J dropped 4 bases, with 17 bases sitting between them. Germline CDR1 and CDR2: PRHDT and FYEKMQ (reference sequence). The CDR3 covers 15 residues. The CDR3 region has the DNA TGTGCCAGCAGCCGACGAGGGGGAACCCTCTATGGCTACACCTTC. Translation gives CASSRRGGTLYGYTF.

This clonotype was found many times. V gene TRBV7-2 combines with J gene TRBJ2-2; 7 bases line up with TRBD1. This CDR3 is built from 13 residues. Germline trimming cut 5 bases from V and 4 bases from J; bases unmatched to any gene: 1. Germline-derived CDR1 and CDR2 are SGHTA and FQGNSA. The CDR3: CASSGQATGELFF. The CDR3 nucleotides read TGTGCCAGCAGCGGACAGGCCACCGGGGAGCTGTTTTTT.

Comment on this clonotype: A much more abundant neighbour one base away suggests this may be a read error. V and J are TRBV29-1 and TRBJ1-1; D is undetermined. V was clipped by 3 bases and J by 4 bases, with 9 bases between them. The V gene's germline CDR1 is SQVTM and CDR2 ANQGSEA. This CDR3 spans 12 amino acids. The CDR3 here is CSVDSMSTEAFF. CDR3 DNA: TGCAGCGTTGACAGCATGAGCACTGAAGCTTTCTTT.

In DNA, the CDR3 is TGTGCCAGTAGTTTGGGGGGACAGGAGCTGTTTTTT. Residues: CASSLGGQELFF. The V and J genes are TRBV19 and TRBJ2-2; D may correspond to TRBD1 or TRBD2 (6 bases each). Germline CDR1 is LNHDA and CDR2 is SQIVND (reference sequence). V lost 5 bases, J lost 10 bases, and 11 bases lay in between. This CDR3 region has 12 residues.

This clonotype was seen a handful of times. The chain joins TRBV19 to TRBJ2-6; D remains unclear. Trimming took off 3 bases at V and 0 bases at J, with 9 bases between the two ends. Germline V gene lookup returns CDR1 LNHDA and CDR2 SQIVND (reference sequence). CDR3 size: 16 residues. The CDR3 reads CASSIGRSSGANVLTF. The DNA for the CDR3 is TGTGCCAGTAGTATCGGACGGAGCTCTGGGGCCAACGTCCTGACTTTC.

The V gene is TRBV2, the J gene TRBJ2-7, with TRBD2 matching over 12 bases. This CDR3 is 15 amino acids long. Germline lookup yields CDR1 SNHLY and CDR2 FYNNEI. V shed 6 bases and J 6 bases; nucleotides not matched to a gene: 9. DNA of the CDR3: TGTGCCAGCAGCGCGACTAGCGGGAGAAGAGCCGAGCAGTACTTC. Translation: CASSATSGRRAEQYF. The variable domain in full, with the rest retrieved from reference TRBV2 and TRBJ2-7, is EPEVTQTPSHQVTQMGQEVILRCVPISNHLYFYWYRQILGQKVEFLVSFYNNEISEKSEIFDDQFSVERPDGSNFTLKIRSTKLEDSAMYFCASSATSGRRAEQYFGPGTRLTVT.